The sample holds many counts of the clone carrying this T cell receptor (beta chain). The antigen remains undetermined. This sample was included in a study of CD8 T cells in ankylosing spondylitis. Study-level results: Characteristic, it appeared, of ankylosing spondylitis blood was a TCR beta motif of fewer than 10 highly homologous variants. Disease-linked clones were found to be CD8+ and relatively rare in peripheral blood.

TCRdb re-analysed the 5' RACE reads in MiXCR, keeping a single row per CDR3 protein. The table has 200,000 to 250,000 distinct CDR3 sequences, about 7% seen once; the top ten hold approximately 15%. The source of this sequence is a male donor with ankylosing spondylitis. Material: blood, either unsorted or a sorted T cell fraction (not recorded which).

CDR3 in DNA: TGTGCCAGCACGGGCCCCGCTGACTATGGCTACACCTTC. This gives the protein CASTGPADYGYTF. The genes are TRBV7-9 and TRBJ1-2; D is unclear. V shed 7 bases and J shed 3 bases, with 12 bases lying between them. Germline V gene lookup returns CDR1 SEHNR and CDR2 FQNEAQ (reference sequence). This CDR3 comprises 13 residues. The complete variable domain, with remaining parts taken from reference TRBV7-9 and TRBJ1-2, reads DTGVSQNPRHKITKRGQNVTFRCDPISEHNRLYWYRQTLGQGPEFLTYFQNEAQLEKSRLLSDRFSAERPKGSFSTLEIQRTEQGDSAMYLCASTGPADYGYTFGSGTRLTVV.